These 30 T cell receptor beta chains were sequenced from one sample in a study of cytomegalovirus exposure and HLA in healthy donors. In the PCR, 60 Vbeta and 13 Jbeta primers were used. The data were produced by immunoSEQ multiplex PCR, yet TCRdb's version contains in-frame clones alone and is incomplete. In the table there are 150,000 to 200,000 clones, more than 60% of which are singletons. Sequencing was performed on PBMCs. The receptors were sampled from a young man in good health and CMV-seropositive.

In its sample, this clone was seen a few times. The V and J genes are TRBV29-1 and TRBJ1-1; perhaps TRBD1 as D (6 bases). V lost 4 bases to trimming and J lost 1 base, with 10 bases between them. The CDR3 runs 13 residues. Germline CDR1 reads SQVTM; CDR2 reads ANQGSEA. CDR3 residues: CSVVQGPNTEAFF. The CDR3 nucleotides are TGCAGCGTTGTACAGGGACCGAACACTGAAGCTTTCTTT.

The chain has TRBV30 and TRBJ2-5; no definite D call. The DNA matches TRBJ2-7 better at its end, which makes the J call doubtful. This CDR3 is built from 11 residues. Germline-derived CDR1 and CDR2 are GTSNPN and SVGIG (reference sequence). CDR3 DNA: TGTGCCTGGAGTCGCGTGGGCGAGCAGTACTTC. Translation gives CAWSRVGEQYF.

The chain couples TRBV28 to TRBJ1-4, with D possibly TRBD1 on 6 matching bases. V was shortened by 5 bases and J by 5 bases, with 12 bases between the two germline ends. This CDR3 comprises 14 residues. CDR1 is MDHEN and CDR2 is SYDVKM in the germline V gene. The CDR3: CASSNRVQNEKLFF. CDR3 coding DNA: TGTGCCAGCAGTAACAGGGTTCAAAATGAAAAACTGTTTTTT.

This chain uses TRBV11-2 with TRBJ2-7, with D hard to call. The CDR3 sequence is 13 residues long. The germline CDR1 and CDR2 sequences are SGHAT and FQNNGV. Deletions cut 4 bases from V and 3 bases from J, with 10 bases between. CDR3 nucleotides: TGTGCCAGCAGCTCCTTCCCTTACTACGAGCAGTACTTC. This sequence encodes CASSSFPYYEQYF.

This clone was counted once. This rearrangement joins TRBV13 to TRBJ2-5; 7 bases map to TRBD1. Germline CDR1 reads PRHDT; CDR2 reads FYEKMQ (reference sequence). There are 15 residues in the CDR3. Germline trimming cut 5 bases from V and 2 bases from J; bases unmatched to any gene: 8. The CDR3: CASSLRQGRQETQYF. The CDR3 nucleotides are TGTGCCAGCAGCCTTCGACAGGGAAGGCAAGAGACCCAGTACTTC. Looking up the rest from reference TRBV13 and TRBJ2-5 gives the full variable domain: AAGVIQSPRHLIKEKRETATLKCYPIPRHDTVYWYQQGPGQDPQFLISFYEKMQSDKGSIPDRFSAQQFSDYHSELNMSSLELGDSALYFCASSLRQGRQETQYFGPGTRLLVL.

V is TRBV5-1 and J is TRBJ2-7, with 7 bases lining up with TRBD1. Germline V gene sequence: CDR1 SGHRS, CDR2 YFSETQ. The CDR3 runs to 16 residues. J gave up 5 bases and V 0 bases, and 11 bases lay outside the gene matches. The DNA of the CDR3 is TGCGCCAGCAGCTTGGACCCCACAGGGGCGGCTAACGAGCAGTACTTC. It codes for CASSLDPTGAANEQYF.

The V and J genes are TRBV7-8 and TRBJ2-7, with 9 positions matching TRBD2. The germline CDR1 and CDR2 sequences are SGHVS and FQNEAQ. The CDR3 has 14 amino acids. The junction had 5 bases not matched to a gene; V was cut back by 2 bases and J by 6 bases. CDR3 residues: CASSLNSGSAEQYF. The CDR3 DNA reads as TGTGCCAGCAGCTTAAATAGCGGGAGTGCCGAGCAGTACTTC.

The J gene is TRBJ2-5, the V gene TRBV30, with TRBD2 matching 16 bases. Germline trimming cut 2 bases from V and 4 bases from J; bases unmatched to any gene: 4. Germline V gives CDR1 GTSNPN, CDR2 SVGIG (reference sequence). The length of the CDR3 is 16 residues. CDR3 region: CAWSQGLAGGGETQYF. The CDR3 region has the DNA TGTGCCTGGAGTCAGGGACTAGCGGGAGGGGGAGAGACCCAGTACTTC.

This clone was counted a few times. The chain combines TRBV2 with TRBJ2-3, with 7 bases aligning to TRBD2. Germline-derived CDR1 and CDR2 are SNHLY and FYNNEI. This CDR3 spans 14 amino acids. With 7 bases clipped from V and 3 bases from J, the junction kept 7 bases outside the gene matches. The CDR3 DNA sequence: TGTGCCAGCATCGGGGGAGGGGCAACAGATACGCAGTATTTT. Translated: CASIGGGATDTQYF.

This chain connects TRBV5-1 to TRBJ2-2, with 12 bases matching TRBD2. The germline V gene encodes CDR1 SGHRS and CDR2 YFSETQ. This CDR3 region has 18 residues. The J segment lost 4 bases and the V segment lost 4 bases, leaving 11 bases of the junction unmatched. The CDR3 DNA sequence: TGCGCCAGCAGCGTGAAGATAACTAGCGGGAGGCTCACCGGGGAGCTGTTTTTT. This codes for CASSVKITSGRLTGELFF.

In its sample, this clone was seen once. This sequence joins TRBV29-1 and TRBJ2-7; TRBD1 aligns across 7 bases. Losses at the gene ends were 5 bases for V and 1 base for J; bases not matched to a gene: 17. The germline CDR1 and CDR2 sequences are SQVTM and ANQGSEA. The CDR3 length is 17 residues. CDR3 residues: CSVFSRVGTVLSYEQYF. CDR3 DNA: TGCAGCGTTTTTTCGCGTGTTGGGACAGTGCTTTCCTACGAGCAGTACTTC.

The chain recombines TRBV18 with TRBJ1-5, with a tentative D call TRBD1 (6 bases). Germline V gene lookup returns CDR1 KGHSH and CDR2 LQKENI. The CDR3 totals 16 residues. Trimming left V 3 bases short and J 2 bases short, with 14 bases between. CDR3 sequence: CASSPRTAQGNQPQHF. The CDR3 nucleotides are TGTGCCAGCTCACCTAGGACAGCCCAGGGCAATCAGCCCCAGCATTTT.

The rearrangement joins TRBV15 to TRBJ2-5; 11 bases are shared with TRBD1. The germline V gene has CDR1 LNHNV and CDR2 YYDKDF (reference sequence). The CDR3 totals 13 residues. Trimming at V came to 9 bases and at J to 5 bases, leaving 5 bases not matched to a gene. CDR3 sequence (DNA): TGTGCCACAGGGACAGGGGGTGACGAGACCCAGTACTTC. It is translated as CATGTGGDETQYF.

This clone is a singleton in its sample. The chain recombines TRBV6-6 with TRBJ2-1; 9 bases match TRBD1. Germline CDR1 MNHNY, CDR2 SVGAGI (reference sequence). This CDR3 region has 15 residues. Trimming at V came to 5 bases and at J to 8 bases, leaving 10 bases not matched to a gene. This CDR3 reads CASSPRGQGNDEQFF. The CDR3 DNA follows: TGTGCCAGCAGTCCTCGGGGACAGGGTAACGATGAGCAGTTCTTC.

This chain connects TRBV7-3 to TRBJ1-3, with 9 positions matching TRBD1. This CDR3 comprises 15 residues. V dropped 5 bases and J dropped 4; count of bases not matched to a gene: 6. Germline V gene lookup returns CDR1 SGHTA and CDR2 FQGTGA. The CDR3 nucleotides read TGTGCCAGCAGCCCAACAGGGGGCGCAGGAAACACCATATATTTT. Its translation: CASSPTGGAGNTIYF.

The V call is TRBV11-2, the J call TRBJ2-7, with 8 positions matching TRBD2. This CDR3 is built from 15 residues. Per germline, CDR1 SGHAT and CDR2 FQNNGV. J gave up 2 bases and V 3 bases, and 6 bases lay outside the gene matches. The CDR3 DNA is TGTGCCAGCAGCTTGGGGGGACTAGTTACCTACGAGCAGTACTTC. Amino acids: CASSLGGLVTYEQYF.

This clone has just a few counts. The chain recombines TRBV28 with TRBJ2-1, with TRBD1 as a possible D gene (7 bases). Germline V gives CDR1 MDHEN, CDR2 SYDVKM. The CDR3 has 15 residues. V lost 4 bases to trimming and J lost 6 bases, with 16 bases between them. In nucleotides, the CDR3 is TGTGCCAGCAGTTCGACAGGGAGGTACTTCAATGAGCAGTTCTTC. Translated: CASSSTGRYFNEQFF.

In this sample, this clone turned up once. This chain joins TRBV28 and TRBJ2-7, with 12 bases aligning to TRBD2. The CDR3 spans 14 residues. The germline V gene encodes CDR1 MDHEN and CDR2 SYDVKM. V was clipped by 7 bases and J by 1 base; unmatched bases: 2. The CDR3 bases are TGTGCCAGCACGACTAGCGGGGGATCCTACGAGCAGTACTTC. Encoded protein: CASTTSGGSYEQYF.

This clone was seen a handful of times. This is likely an artifact of a read error, given a far larger clone one base away. CDR3 coding DNA: TGTGCCAGCAGCTCCTGGGCAAATGAGCAGTACTTC. Residues: CASSSWANEQYF. This sequence joins TRBV11-3 and TRBJ2-7; D gene uncertain. The CDR3 contains 12 residues. The germline CDR1 and CDR2 sequences are SGHNT and YENEEA. With 4 bases removed from V and 7 bases from J, the gap between germline ends came to 11 bases.

This chain links TRBV4-1 with TRBJ1-5; TRBD1 agrees at 7 bases. The V gene end was trimmed by 4 bases and the J gene end by 6 bases; junction bases not matched to a gene: 6. CDR1 and CDR2 from the germline V gene are MGHRA and YSYEKL. This CDR3 is built from 14 residues. CDR3 sequence: CASSPTGAGQPQHF. CDR3 sequence (DNA): TGCGCCAGCAGCCCTACAGGGGCGGGTCAGCCCCAGCATTTT.

A few counts support this clone. This chain uses TRBV15 with TRBJ2-7, with a weak D call TRBD2 (6 bases). The ends were cut back, 0 bases at V and 3 bases at J, with 12 bases in the middle. Germline V CDR1 and CDR2: LNHNV, YYDKDF (reference sequence). This CDR3 spans 15 amino acids. This CDR3 reads CATSRDTAGIYEQYF. CDR3 nucleotide sequence: TGTGCCACCAGCAGAGATACGGCGGGGATCTACGAGCAGTACTTC.

In its sample, this clone was seen a few times. In DNA form, the CDR3 reads TGTGCCAGCAGACGAGCAGCGAAGACTAATCAGCCCCAGCATTTT. It specifies CASRRAAKTNQPQHF. The genes are TRBV28 and TRBJ1-5; D not certain. V lost 6 bases to trimming and J lost 4 bases, with 16 bases between them. The V gene's germline CDR1 is MDHEN and CDR2 SYDVKM. The CDR3 length is 15 residues.

This clone was counted only a few times. CDR3 in DNA: TGTGCCATCAGTGCCAACAGGGGGCTGGGAAACACCATATATTTT. Residues: CAISANRGLGNTIYF. The rearrangement uses TRBV10-3 and TRBJ1-3; 9 bases are a match to TRBD1. Germline CDR1 ENHRY, CDR2 SYGVKD. J gave up 4 bases and V 4 bases, and 5 bases lay outside the gene matches. The CDR3 has 15 amino acids.

V gene TRBV5-1 combines with J gene TRBJ1-1; possible D gene TRBD1, 6 bases. Trimming cost V 4 bases and J 6 bases, with 16 bases left between them. Germline V gene lookup returns CDR1 SGHRS and CDR2 YFSETQ. CDR3 size: 14 residues. CDR3: CASSLDTGRAEAFF. The DNA of the CDR3 is TGCGCCAGCAGCCTGGATACAGGGAGGGCTGAAGCTTTCTTT.

The chain carries TRBV10-3 and TRBJ2-7, with unresolved D. The length of the CDR3 is 13 residues. V lost 2 bases and J 0 bases, leaving 5 bases between the germline ends. The germline CDR1 and CDR2 sequences are ENHRY and SYGVKD. CDR3 DNA sequence: TGTGCCATCAGTGAGGACAACTCCTACGAGCAGTACTTC. Its protein is CAISEDNSYEQYF.

The chain carries TRBV18 and TRBJ1-5; D is unclear. Trimming cost V 5 bases and J 0 bases, with 11 bases left between them. The CDR3 has 15 amino acids. Germline V gene data show CDR1 as KGHSH and CDR2 as LQKENI. The DNA of the CDR3 is TGTGCCAGCTCAGCAGACACCCTTAGCAATCAGCCCCAGCATTTT. It encodes CASSADTLSNQPQHF.

This clone was seen ten or more times. This chain links TRBV28 with TRBJ1-5; no clear D. The germline gives CDR1 MDHEN, CDR2 SYDVKM. This CDR3 spans 14 amino acids. Trimming took 7 bases from V and 2 from J, leaving 12 bases between them. CDR3 DNA sequence: TGTGCCAGCACTGACAAGTCTGGCAATCAGCCCCAGCATTTT. Its protein product is CASTDKSGNQPQHF.

The V gene is TRBV28, the J gene TRBJ1-1; a possible D gene is TRBD1 (5 bases). Germline CDR1 MDHEN, CDR2 SYDVKM. CDR3 size: 15 residues. The V and J ends lost 6 bases and 5 bases respectively, with 19 bases between them. CDR3 nucleotides: TGTGCCAGCAGCCCTTCCGCCGGGGCGGGGACTGAAGCTTTCTTT. Its translation is CASSPSAGAGTEAFF.

On this clone itself: The junction does not match germline at one end; this may be a read error. Other DNA sequences in this sample translate to the same CDR3. The genes are TRBV6-1 and TRBJ2-1; no clear D. In germline, CDR1 is MNHNS, CDR2 SASEGT. The CDR3 totals 13 residues. In nucleotides, the CDR3 is TGTGCCAGTAGTGAAAAGATGGCTGGGCGAGCGTTCTTC. Protein sequence: CASSEKMAGRAFF.

This rearrangement joins TRBV18 to TRBJ1-1; D is uncertain. Germline assignment: CDR1 KGHSH and CDR2 LQKENI. The CDR3 has 14 amino acids. Deletions cut 3 bases from V and 0 bases from J, with 8 bases between. The CDR3 sequence: CASSPSHLNTEAFF. The CDR3 DNA follows: TGTGCCAGCTCACCGTCACACCTGAACACTGAAGCTTTCTTT.